The source of this T cell receptor (beta chain) is a study of blood T cell repertoires in COVID-19. Study summary: COVID-19 samples collected from the United States, Italy and Spain covered acute and convalescent phases. In each case, the material was cDNA or gDNA derived from T cells, B-cell-depleted T cells, or PBMCs.

Libraries were prepared by immunoSEQ multiplex PCR; TCRdb keeps only in-frame clonotypes and omits some of them. The sample holds around 250,000 clones; around 90% are singletons and the top ten take 0.94%. Trimming stripped 0 bases from V and 1 base from J, with 13 bases between. The germline V gene has CDR1 PRHDT and CDR2 FYEKMQ (reference sequence). This CDR3 is built from 16 residues. This clone was detected a few times. The clonotype was recovered from a woman between 35 and 50 years old who had recovered from COVID-19. This chain joins TRBV13 and TRBJ2-7; D not certain. The sample taken for sequencing was peripheral blood. CDR3 bases: TGTGCCAGCAGCTTAGGGGCTCCCCCTTATTCCTACGAGCAGTACTTC. It yields the protein CASSLGAPPYSYEQYF.